The rows below give T cell receptor beta chains drawn from one sample of a study of cytomegalovirus exposure and HLA in healthy donors. The assay was immunoSEQ multiplex PCR, and TCRdb's table has in-frame clones only and misses some. This repertoire shows approximately 69,000 clones, about three quarters found once; its top ten account for over 2.5%. The sequencing sample was made of PBMCs. Every receptor here comes from a man younger than 30 in good health and CMV-seronegative. Each CDR3 is given with its conserved first and last residue. Each record gives: D gene, clone size, J gene, V gene, CDR3 protein, CDR3 DNA. The D gene is left open where the match is weak. Clone size, where shown, is once, few, many, or a class for clones that have expanded.

d_call: TRBD1; clone_size: -; j_call: TRBJ2-1; v_call: TRBV15; cdr3_aa: CATSSAATGTYNEQFF; cdr3_nt: TGTGCCACCAGCAGTGCCGCGACAGGGACCTACAATGAGCAGTTCTTC
d_call: -; clone_size: -; j_call: TRBJ2-3; v_call: TRBV5-5; cdr3_aa: CASKAGLRTDTQYF; cdr3_nt: TGTGCCAGCAAGGCGGGGCTTCGCACAGATACGCAGTATTTT
d_call: -; clone_size: -; j_call: TRBJ1-1; v_call: TRBV27; cdr3_aa: CASSSRPRNTEAFF; cdr3_nt: TGTGCCAGCAGCAGCAGGCCTCGAAACACTGAAGCTTTCTTT
d_call: -; clone_size: -; j_call: TRBJ1-5; v_call: TRBV4-1; cdr3_aa: CASSQDIAANSNQPQHF; cdr3_nt: TGCGCCAGCAGCCAAGATATCGCGGCCAATAGCAATCAGCCCCAGCATTTT
d_call: -; clone_size: -; j_call: TRBJ1-2; v_call: TRBV7-3; cdr3_aa: CASSLEARGPYFF; cdr3_nt: TGTGCCAGCAGCTTAGAGGCGCGGGGACCTTATTTCTTC
d_call: -; clone_size: -; j_call: TRBJ1-5; v_call: TRBV5-1; cdr3_aa: CANSLAVDQPQHF; cdr3_nt: TGCGCCAACAGCTTGGCGGTGGATCAGCCCCAGCATTTT
d_call: TRBD2; clone_size: -; j_call: TRBJ2-3; v_call: TRBV11-1; cdr3_aa: CASSIGGARDTQYF; cdr3_nt: TGTGCCAGCAGTATCGGGGGGGCTAGGGATACGCAGTATTTT
d_call: TRBD2; clone_size: -; j_call: TRBJ2-7; v_call: TRBV11-1; cdr3_aa: CASSLAPKTSGGSYEQYF; cdr3_nt: TGTGCCAGCAGCTTAGCCCCCAAGACTAGCGGGGGCAGTTACGAGCAGTACTTC
d_call: -; clone_size: -; j_call: TRBJ1-1; v_call: TRBV28; cdr3_aa: CASSAGVFNTEAFF; cdr3_nt: TGTGCCAGCAGCGCAGGGGTCTTTAACACTGAAGCTTTCTTT
d_call: TRBD2; clone_size: once; j_call: TRBJ2-3; v_call: TRBV7-2; cdr3_aa: CASSLIAGGSTDTQYF; cdr3_nt: TGTGCCAGCAGCTTAATCGCGGGGGGGAGCACAGATACGCAGTATTTT
d_call: -; clone_size: -; j_call: TRBJ1-6; v_call: TRBV5-5; cdr3_aa: CASSLGDLLSPLHF; cdr3_nt: TGTGCCAGCAGCTTGGGCGATTTACTTTCACCCCTCCACTTT
d_call: TRBD2; clone_size: -; j_call: TRBJ2-5; v_call: TRBV27; cdr3_aa: CASSSVTSGETQYF; cdr3_nt: TGTGCCAGCAGTTCAGTAACTAGCGGTGAGACCCAGTACTTC
d_call: -; clone_size: -; j_call: TRBJ1-1; v_call: TRBV4-3; cdr3_aa: CASSQTGFEAFF; cdr3_nt: TGCGCCAGCAGCCAGACAGGCTTTGAAGCTTTCTTT
d_call: -; clone_size: few; j_call: TRBJ1-4; v_call: TRBV19; cdr3_aa: CASSIDRTATNEKLFF; cdr3_nt: TGTGCCAGTAGTATAGATAGGACTGCAACTAATGAAAAACTGTTTTTT
d_call: TRBD1; clone_size: -; j_call: TRBJ1-4; v_call: TRBV28; cdr3_aa: CASSLGGQGARGEKLFF; cdr3_nt: TGTGCCAGCAGTTTGGGGGGACAGGGGGCGCGCGGTGAAAAACTGTTTTTT
d_call: TRBD2; clone_size: -; j_call: TRBJ2-5; v_call: TRBV27; cdr3_aa: CASSFDTSGALETQYF; cdr3_nt: TGTGCCAGCAGTTTCGATACTAGCGGTGCTTTGGAGACCCAGTACTTC
d_call: -; clone_size: -; j_call: TRBJ2-2; v_call: TRBV9; cdr3_aa: CASGPNPGTGPPGELFF; cdr3_nt: TGTGCCAGCGGACCTAACCCGGGAACAGGGCCCCCCGGGGAGCTGTTTTTT
d_call: TRBD2; clone_size: -; j_call: TRBJ2-5; v_call: TRBV19; cdr3_aa: CASSLRLAGGRETQYF; cdr3_nt: TGTGCCAGTAGTCTACGACTAGCGGGGGGGCGGGAGACCCAGTACTTC
d_call: -; clone_size: -; j_call: TRBJ1-4; v_call: TRBV6-1; cdr3_aa: CASRRDIFNEKLFF; cdr3_nt: TGTGCCAGCAGGAGGGACATTTTTAATGAAAAACTGTTTTTT
d_call: -; clone_size: -; j_call: TRBJ2-1; v_call: TRBV9; cdr3_aa: CASSSGLVDNEQFF; cdr3_nt: TGTGCCAGCAGCTCAGGACTGGTGGACAATGAGCAGTTCTTC
d_call: -; clone_size: -; j_call: TRBJ2-3; v_call: TRBV11-2; cdr3_aa: CASSLTGDSDTQYF; cdr3_nt: TGTGCCAGCAGCCTTACGGGGGATTCAGATACGCAGTATTTT
d_call: TRBD1; clone_size: -; j_call: TRBJ1-2; v_call: TRBV7-9; cdr3_aa: CASSSSGTGGGHYGYTF; cdr3_nt: TGTGCCAGCAGCTCTTCCGGGACAGGGGGCGGCCACTATGGCTACACCTTC
d_call: TRBD1; clone_size: -; j_call: TRBJ2-2; v_call: TRBV19; cdr3_aa: CASTLGQATGELFF; cdr3_nt: TGTGCCAGCACCCTCGGACAGGCCACCGGGGAGCTGTTTTTT
d_call: -; clone_size: -; j_call: TRBJ1-2; v_call: TRBV5-6; cdr3_aa: CASSSDRSFNYGYTF; cdr3_nt: TGTGCCAGCAGCTCCGACAGGTCTTTTAACTATGGCTACACCTTC
d_call: TRBD2; clone_size: -; j_call: TRBJ2-5; v_call: TRBV5-8; cdr3_aa: CASSPGLAEETQYF; cdr3_nt: TGTGCCAGCAGCCCGGGACTAGCAGAAGAGACCCAGTACTTC
d_call: TRBD1; clone_size: few; j_call: TRBJ2-3; v_call: TRBV6-5; cdr3_aa: CASSYSPAGGDTQYF; cdr3_nt: TGTGCCAGCAGTTACTCCCCGGCAGGGGGAGATACGCAGTATTTT
d_call: TRBD2; clone_size: few; j_call: TRBJ2-1; v_call: TRBV6-1; cdr3_aa: CASRTGLAGAGEQFF; cdr3_nt: TGTGCCAGCAGGACGGGACTAGCGGGGGCAGGTGAGCAGTTCTTC
d_call: -; clone_size: few; j_call: TRBJ1-2; v_call: TRBV7-9; cdr3_aa: CATDLDNLSNYGYTF; cdr3_nt: TGTGCCACCGATTTAGACAACCTATCTAACTATGGCTACACCTTC
d_call: -; clone_size: -; j_call: TRBJ2-5; v_call: TRBV7-9; cdr3_aa: CASILGEKETQYF; cdr3_nt: TGTGCCAGCATCCTCGGAGAGAAAGAGACCCAGTACTTC
d_call: -; clone_size: -; j_call: TRBJ2-3; v_call: TRBV4-2; cdr3_aa: CASSQAAGAITDTQYF; cdr3_nt: TGTGCCAGCAGCCAAGCGGCAGGGGCAATCACAGATACGCAGTATTTT
d_call: TRBD1; clone_size: -; j_call: TRBJ2-4; v_call: TRBV10-1; cdr3_aa: CASGKTGTKARGKNIQYF; cdr3_nt: TGCGCCAGCGGTAAGACAGGGACGAAGGCCCGTGGCAAAAACATTCAGTACTTC
d_call: TRBD1; clone_size: -; j_call: TRBJ2-6; v_call: TRBV11-2; cdr3_aa: CASSLGIGGAGGANVLTF; cdr3_nt: TGTGCCAGCAGCTTAGGTATAGGGGGCGCCGGTGGGGCCAACGTCCTGACTTTC
d_call: -; clone_size: -; j_call: TRBJ1-1; v_call: TRBV9; cdr3_aa: CASSVGLGEAFF; cdr3_nt: TGTGCCAGCAGCGTAGGTCTAGGTGAAGCTTTCTTT
d_call: TRBD1; clone_size: -; j_call: TRBJ2-5; v_call: TRBV5-6; cdr3_aa: CASSPRQGALPKETQYF; cdr3_nt: TGTGCCAGCAGCCCGAGACAGGGGGCGCTCCCGAAAGAGACCCAGTACTTC
d_call: TRBD2; clone_size: -; j_call: TRBJ2-3; v_call: TRBV13; cdr3_aa: CASSQRLAGGTDTQYF; cdr3_nt: TGTGCCAGCAGCCAGAGGCTAGCGGGGGGAACAGATACGCAGTATTTT
d_call: -; clone_size: -; j_call: TRBJ1-4; v_call: TRBV5-1; cdr3_aa: CASSPGLRDNEKLFF; cdr3_nt: TGCGCCAGCAGCCCCGGGTTGAGGGATAATGAAAAACTGTTTTTT
d_call: -; clone_size: once; j_call: TRBJ1-1; v_call: TRBV30; cdr3_aa: CAWRGRVDTEAFF; cdr3_nt: TGTGCCTGGAGAGGCAGGGTGGACACTGAAGCTTTCTTT
d_call: TRBD2; clone_size: medium-sized; j_call: TRBJ2-3; v_call: TRBV4-3; cdr3_aa: CASSQEMGGGADTQYF; cdr3_nt: TGCGCCAGCAGCCAAGAAATGGGCGGGGGGGCAGATACGCAGTATTTT
d_call: TRBD1; clone_size: -; j_call: TRBJ1-1; v_call: TRBV30; cdr3_aa: CAQDRGLKAFF; cdr3_nt: TGTGCCCAGGACAGGGGACTTAAAGCTTTCTTT
d_call: -; clone_size: -; j_call: TRBJ1-1; v_call: TRBV9; cdr3_aa: CASSPRGSVNTEAFF; cdr3_nt: TGTGCCAGCAGCCCCCGGGGGTCGGTGAACACTGAAGCTTTCTTT
d_call: TRBD2; clone_size: few; j_call: TRBJ2-2; v_call: TRBV5-1; cdr3_aa: CASGHRTSGGNTGELFF; cdr3_nt: TGCGCCAGCGGCCATAGGACTAGCGGGGGGAACACCGGGGAGCTGTTTTTT
d_call: -; clone_size: -; j_call: TRBJ1-3; v_call: TRBV10-3; cdr3_aa: CAISGDAGRNGNTIYF; cdr3_nt: TGTGCCATCAGTGGGGACGCGGGGAGGAATGGAAACACCATATATTTT
d_call: TRBD1; clone_size: -; j_call: TRBJ2-1; v_call: TRBV27; cdr3_aa: CASSSGQVYNEQFF; cdr3_nt: TGTGCCAGCAGTTCGGGACAGGTGTACAATGAGCAGTTCTTC
d_call: TRBD1; clone_size: medium-sized; j_call: TRBJ2-4; v_call: TRBV5-1; cdr3_aa: CASSLAGQGTDIQYF; cdr3_nt: TGCGCCAGCAGCTTGGCCGGACAGGGGACGGACATTCAGTACTTC
d_call: TRBD1; clone_size: -; j_call: TRBJ1-4; v_call: TRBV5-4; cdr3_aa: CASSSFSGGNNEKLFF; cdr3_nt: TGTGCCAGCAGCTCATTCTCAGGGGGAAATAATGAAAAACTGTTTTTT
d_call: TRBD1; clone_size: -; j_call: TRBJ1-5; v_call: TRBV18; cdr3_aa: CASSPGATGGGNQPQHF; cdr3_nt: TGTGCCAGCTCTCCCGGGGCAACAGGGGGGGGAAATCAGCCCCAGCATTTT
d_call: TRBD2; clone_size: -; j_call: TRBJ2-1; v_call: TRBV5-1; cdr3_aa: CASREFGAGLLKNEQFF; cdr3_nt: TGCGCCAGCAGGGAGTTCGGGGCGGGACTACTCAAAAATGAGCAGTTCTTC
d_call: -; clone_size: -; j_call: TRBJ2-2; v_call: TRBV7-3; cdr3_aa: CASSLTGARTGELFF; cdr3_nt: TGTGCCAGCAGCTTAACAGGGGCCAGGACCGGGGAGCTGTTTTTT
d_call: -; clone_size: -; j_call: TRBJ1-1; v_call: TRBV5-1; cdr3_aa: CASSPGYMNTEAFF; cdr3_nt: TGCGCCAGCAGCCCCGGGTATATGAACACTGAAGCTTTCTTT
d_call: TRBD1; clone_size: -; j_call: TRBJ1-3; v_call: TRBV10-3; cdr3_aa: CASTTGSGNTIYF; cdr3_nt: TGTGCCTCGACGACAGGGTCCGGAAACACCATATATTTT
d_call: TRBD1; clone_size: -; j_call: TRBJ1-2; v_call: TRBV6-5; cdr3_aa: CASSYTTGNGYTF; cdr3_nt: TGTGCCAGCAGTTACACGACAGGGAATGGCTACACCTTC
d_call: TRBD1; clone_size: once; j_call: TRBJ2-5; v_call: TRBV4-1; cdr3_aa: CASSQEGTVQETQYF; cdr3_nt: TGCGCCAGCAGCCAAGAGGGGACAGTTCAAGAGACCCAGTACTTC
d_call: -; clone_size: -; j_call: TRBJ2-3; v_call: TRBV4-3; cdr3_aa: CASSQVGRSGDTQYF; cdr3_nt: TGCGCCAGCAGCCAAGTGGGTCGGTCCGGGGATACGCAGTATTTT
d_call: TRBD1; clone_size: -; j_call: TRBJ2-3; v_call: TRBV6-5; cdr3_aa: CASSRDRAADTQYF; cdr3_nt: TGTGCCAGCAGTAGGGACAGGGCCGCAGATACGCAGTATTTT
d_call: -; clone_size: -; j_call: TRBJ1-5; v_call: TRBV7-2; cdr3_aa: CASSLTAYSNQPQHF; cdr3_nt: TGTGCCAGCAGCTTGACAGCTTATAGCAATCAGCCCCAGCATTTT
d_call: -; clone_size: few; j_call: TRBJ1-1; v_call: TRBV6-5; cdr3_aa: CASSYSTMNTEAFF; cdr3_nt: TGTGCCAGCAGTTACTCGACAATGAACACTGAAGCTTTCTTT
d_call: -; clone_size: -; j_call: TRBJ2-3; v_call: TRBV30; cdr3_aa: CASGKGLETDTQYF; cdr3_nt: TGTGCCAGTGGAAAGGGACTGGAAACAGATACGCAGTATTTT
d_call: -; clone_size: -; j_call: TRBJ1-1; v_call: TRBV5-1; cdr3_aa: CASSTGRNTEAFF; cdr3_nt: TGCGCCAGCAGCACAGGACGGAACACTGAAGCTTTCTTT
d_call: TRBD1; clone_size: -; j_call: TRBJ1-4; v_call: TRBV6-6; cdr3_aa: CASANTGDAEKLFF; cdr3_nt: TGTGCCAGCGCTAATACAGGGGACGCTGAAAAACTGTTTTTT